Listed here are 8 T cell receptor beta chains from one sample, sequenced in a study of blood T cell repertoires in COVID-19. TCRdb's table, derived via immunoSEQ multiplex PCR, lists solely in-frame clones and lacks some. The table lists about 58,000 clones, under 80% of them singletons. The sample taken for sequencing was peripheral blood. The source is a human donor in a cohort sampled during active COVID-19.

In nucleotides, the CDR3 is TGTGCCAGTAGTTTCGGACTAGCGGGAGTGGAGCAGTACTTC. Translation: CASSFGLAGVEQYF. The chain has TRBV19 and TRBJ2-7; the match to TRBD2 covers 13 bases. The CDR3 has 14 amino acids. With 5 bases clipped from V and 7 bases from J, the junction kept 5 bases outside the gene matches. The germline V gene encodes CDR1 LNHDA and CDR2 SQIVND (reference sequence).

The J gene is TRBJ2-5, the V gene TRBV7-8; 9 bases map to TRBD2. The germline V gene has CDR1 SGHVS and CDR2 FQNEAQ. Trimming at V came to 5 bases and at J to 5 bases, leaving 9 bases not matched to a gene. The CDR3 is made up of 15 amino acids. CDR3 DNA: TGTGCCAGCAGCCGCGGGGGGGCCTTCGGGGAGACCCAGTACTTC. Protein product: CASSRGGAFGETQYF.

The CDR3 sequence is CASSPPGPTQETQYF. The CDR3 DNA reads as TGTGCCAGCTCACCCCCAGGGCCGACACAAGAGACCCAGTACTTC. V and J are TRBV18 and TRBJ2-5; the D gene is possibly TRBD1 (5 bases). Per germline, CDR1 KGHSH and CDR2 LQKENI. The V and J ends lost 3 bases and 2 bases respectively, with 13 bases between them. The CDR3 is 15 residues long.

The chain employs TRBV6-5 and TRBJ1-6; weak D call: TRBD1 (5 bases). From germline, CDR1 is MNHEY and CDR2 SVGAGI. Trimming cost V 0 bases and J 7 bases, with 10 bases left between them. The CDR3 is 15 residues long. CDR3 sequence reads: CASSYSDSENSPLHF. DNA of the CDR3: TGTGCCAGCAGTTACTCAGACAGCGAGAATTCACCCCTCCACTTT.

This chain joins TRBV28 and TRBJ1-5, with TRBD1 matching 9 bases. CDR1 is MDHEN and CDR2 is SYDVKM in the germline V gene. V trimming: 3 bases; J trimming: 7 bases; junction bases outside the gene matches: 10. The length of the CDR3 is 16 residues. CDR3 sequence: CASSLGHGTGIQPQHF. In DNA, the CDR3 is TGTGCCAGCAGTTTGGGCCATGGGACAGGGATCCAGCCCCAGCATTTT.

The genes are TRBV3-1 (or the pseudogene TRBV3-2) and TRBJ2-7, with D uncertain. This CDR3 spans 13 amino acids. CDR1 and CDR2 (germline): LGHDT, YNNKEL (reference sequence). V was clipped by 1 base and J by 5 bases, with 9 bases between them. This chain's CDR3 is CASSQGLADEQYF. The DNA of the CDR3 is TGTGCCAGCAGCCAAGGATTAGCTGACGAGCAGTACTTC.

This chain uses TRBV7-9 with TRBJ1-3; D is uncertain. This CDR3 contains 16 residues. The V and J ends lost 5 bases and 0 bases respectively, with 14 bases between them. CDR1 is SEHNR and CDR2 is FQNEAQ in the germline V gene (reference sequence). CDR3 residues: CASSPRTGSSGNTIYF. The CDR3 coding sequence is TGTGCCAGCAGCCCCCGTACGGGGAGCTCTGGAAACACCATATATTTT.

This clone was observed a single time. This chain joins TRBV7-2 and TRBJ1-2; D remains unclear. The CDR3 totals 13 residues. The germline V and J ends were trimmed by 5 bases and 5 bases, with 12 bases remaining between them. Germline-derived CDR1 and CDR2 are SGHTA and FQGNSA. The CDR3 region has the DNA TGTGCCAGCAGCACGACCCCAGGTTATGGCTACACCTTC. Residues: CASSTTPGYGYTF. Full variable domain (rest looked up from reference TRBV7-2 and TRBJ1-2): GAGVSQSPSNKVTEKGKDVELRCDPISGHTALYWYRQSLGQGLEFLIYFQGNSAPDKSGLPSDRFSAERTGGSVSTLTIQRTQQEDSAVYLCASSTTPGYGYTFGSGTRLTVV.